The clone carrying this TCR beta chain was observed a single time. The antigen remains unidentified. This entry comes from a study of cytomegalovirus exposure and HLA in healthy donors. Findings and caveats of the study: Researchers catalogued 150 or so TCR beta chains as cytomegalovirus-associated. In a later analysis, common viral pathogens appeared linked to several of the most significant clusters.

The PCR employed 60 Vbeta primers together with 13 Jbeta primers. Sequencing used immunoSEQ multiplex PCR; TCRdb keeps in-frame clones, though not all of them. This table has tens of thousands of clones, under 90% appearing once. The specimen sequenced was PBMCs. The source is a middle-aged man in good health and CMV-seropositive.

CDR3 in DNA: TGTGCCAGCAGCTTCGGACAGCAAGAGACCCAGTACTTC. This encodes CASSFGQQETQYF. The J gene is TRBJ2-5, the V gene TRBV11-2; TRBD1 is a possible D gene (6 bases). V was pared by 3 bases and J by 2 bases, with 7 bases between. The CDR3 is 13 residues long. Germline CDR1 is SGHAT and CDR2 is FQNNGV. Complete variable domain (other parts from reference TRBV11-2 and TRBJ2-5): EAGVAQSPRYKIIEKRQSVAFWCNPISGHATLYWYQQILGQGPKLLIQFQNNGVVDDSQLPKDRFSAERLKGVDSTLKIQPAKLEDSAVYLCASSFGQQETQYFGPGTRLLVL.